These T cell receptor beta chains were read from a single sample in a study of metastatic and nonmetastatic thyroid tumors. TCRdb ran MiXCR on the PCR reads. This sample has some 20,000 clones, with roughly a third found just once. Sequencing was carried out using tumor tissue. The receptors were sampled from a female donor with papillary thyroid cancer or a benign thyroid nodule (not recorded which). Some clones in this sample may be carry-over from other donors' samples. CDR3s include the opening cysteine and the closing phenylalanine or tryptophan. D genes are given only for firm matches. Clone sizes are given selectively: once, few, many, or a class where the clone is expanded.

>TRBV19|few|.|TRBJ2-2
CASSIQGPNTGELFF
TGTGCCAGTAGTATTCAGGGCCCGAACACCGGGGAGCTGTTTTTT
>TRBV5-1|.|TRBD2|TRBJ2-7
CASSLDWASGIYEQYF
TGCGCCAGCAGCTTGGATTGGGCTAGCGGGATCTACGAGCAGTACTTC
>TRBV6-1|few|.|TRBJ1-6
CASIVSKYNSPLHF
TGTGCCAGCATAGTCTCAAAATATAATTCACCCCTCCACTTT
>TRBV5-8|.|.|TRBJ2-7
CASSLGAYEQYF
TGTGCCAGCAGCTTGGGCGCATACGAGCAGTACTTC
>TRBV4-1|.|.|TRBJ1-1
CASSRLADRPSEAFF
TGCGCCAGCAGCCGCTTGGCCGACAGGCCCTCTGAAGCTTTCTTT
>TRBV2|few|.|TRBJ1-6
CASYTGIYNSPLHF
TGTGCCAGCTATACCGGGATCTATAATTCACCCCTCCACTTT
>TRBV11-2|once|.|TRBJ2-1
CASSPGHSRLMDEQFF
TGTGCCAGCAGCCCCGGGCACTCCCGACTAATGGATGAGCAGTTCTTC
>TRBV5-1|.|.|TRBJ2-2
CASSSTRRNTGELFF
TGCGCCAGCAGCTCCACTAGGAGGAACACCGGGGAGCTGTTTTTT
>TRBV11-2|few|TRBD2|TRBJ2-1
CASSSQLAGVYNEQFF
TGTGCCAGCAGCTCCCAACTAGCGGGAGTCTACAATGAGCAGTTCTTC
>TRBV2|few|.|TRBJ2-1
CASSVERANEQFF
TGTGCCAGCAGTGTCGAGCGGGCCAATGAGCAGTTCTTC
>TRBV10-1|.|TRBD1|TRBJ2-2
CASSHAGQGKTGELFF
TGCGCCAGCAGTCACGCCGGACAGGGAAAAACCGGGGAGCTGTTTTTT
>TRBV6-1|.|.|TRBJ1-1
CASRGTTYTEAFF
TGTGCCAGCAGGGGGACAACCTACACTGAAGCTTTCTTT
>TRBV7-6|few|.|TRBJ2-5
CASSLDSGIRETQYF
TGTGCCAGCAGCTTAGATTCGGGGATTAGGGAGACCCAGTACTTC
>TRBV6-1|.|.|TRBJ2-3
CASSEAQISTDTQYF
TGTGCCAGCAGTGAGGCGCAGATTAGCACAGATACGCAGTATTTT
>TRBV6-1|.|.|TRBJ1-2
CASSEASGAYGYTF
TGTGCCAGCAGTGAAGCGTCAGGGGCCTATGGCTACACCTTC
>TRBV5-1|.|.|TRBJ1-4
CASSLGSYSTNEKLFF
TGCGCCAGCAGCTTGGGGTCGTATTCAACTAATGAAAAACTGTTTTTT
>TRBV13|.|.|TRBJ1-2
CASSRGVDYGYTF
TGTGCCAGCAGCCGAGGGGTCGACTATGGCTACACCTTC
>TRBV27|.|.|TRBJ1-2
CASSPRNDYGGTF
TGTGCCAGCAGTCCCAGAAATGACTATGGCGGGACCTTC
>TRBV19|.|.|TRBJ1-4
CASSIGQQRGEKLFF
TGTGCCAGTAGTATTGGGCAGCAGAGGGGAGAAAAACTGTTTTTT
>TRBV25-1|.|TRBD2|TRBJ2-3
CASSSGLAGVFGRPTDTQYF
TGTGCCAGCAGCTCGGGACTAGCGGGAGTTTTCGGCCGGCCTACAGATACGCAGTATTTT
>TRBV19|.|.|TRBJ2-1
CASSRRGGSYNEQFF
TGTGCCAGTAGCCGGAGGGGGGGCTCCTACAATGAGCAGTTCTTC
>TRBV6-2/TRBV6-3|.|.|TRBJ1-5
CASPYSRRVAVYSNQPQHF
TGTGCCAGCCCCTATTCCCGAAGAGTGGCCGTATATAGCAATCAGCCCCAGCATTTT
>TRBV28|few|.|TRBJ1-5
CASSFAPENQPQHF
TGTGCCAGCAGTTTTGCGCCGGAAAATCAGCCCCAGCATTTT
>TRBV6-1|.|.|TRBJ2-7
CASSPGDSYEQYF
TGTGCCAGCAGTCCCGGGGACTCCTACGAGCAGTACTTC
>TRBV4-3|many|TRBD1|TRBJ1-5
CASSPHDRGSAPQHF
TGCGCCAGCAGCCCACACGACAGGGGGTCTGCGCCCCAGCATTTT
>TRBV6-1|few|TRBD1|TRBJ2-7
CASKPGQAYEQYF
TGTGCCAGCAAGCCGGGACAGGCTTACGAGCAGTACTTC
>TRBV9|.|.|TRBJ2-6
CASSRPSGANVLTF
TGTGCCAGCAGCCGTCCTTCTGGGGCCAACGTCCTGACTTTC
>TRBV6-5|few|.|TRBJ1-2
CASRSQGNYGYTF
TGTGCCAGCAGGTCTCAGGGGAACTATGGCTACACCTTC
>TRBV28|few|TRBD2|TRBJ2-3
CASTWGSGSNTQYF
TGTGCCAGCACCTGGGGTAGCGGGAGCAATACGCAGTATTTT
>TRBV18|.|TRBD2|TRBJ2-2
CASSPDIQGGVGELFF
TGTGCCAGCTCACCGGACATCCAGGGAGGGGTCGGGGAGCTGTTTTTT
>TRBV12-3/TRBV12-4|.|TRBD2|TRBJ2-5
CASSLMAGGEETQYF
TGTGCCAGCAGTTTAATGGCGGGAGGGGAGGAGACCCAGTACTTC
>TRBV27|.|TRBD2|TRBJ2-7
CASRTGTSRSYEQYF
TGTGCCAGCAGGACTGGGACTAGCCGCTCCTACGAGCAGTACTTC
>TRBV15|few|TRBD2|TRBJ2-2
CATSRGGLAENTGELFF
TGTGCCACCAGCAGAGGGGGCCTAGCGGAAAACACCGGGGAGCTGTTTTTT
>TRBV4-2|.|TRBD1|TRBJ2-7
CASSQDPGTGGAYEQYF
TGTGCCAGCAGCCAAGACCCCGGGACAGGGGGTGCCTACGAGCAGTACTTC
>TRBV4-2|.|TRBD2|TRBJ2-3
CASSQDFGRADTQYF
TGTGCCAGCAGCCAGGACTTCGGGAGGGCAGATACGCAGTATTTT
>TRBV2|.|TRBD2|TRBJ2-1
CARGDPGEDNEQFF
TGTGCCCGGGGGGATCCGGGAGAGGATAATGAGCAGTTCTTC
>TRBV15|few|TRBD2|TRBJ2-7
CATSMSGTYEQYF
TGTGCCACCAGTATGAGCGGGACCTACGAGCAGTACTTC
>TRBV24-1|.|TRBD2|TRBJ2-3
CATSVPLAGGQDTQYF
TGTGCCACCAGTGTCCCACTAGCGGGAGGGCAAGATACGCAGTATTTT
>TRBV5-1|.|.|TRBJ2-6
CASSLDRTLFSGANVLTF
TGCGCCAGCAGCTTGGACAGAACCTTATTCTCTGGGGCCAACGTCCTGACTTTC
>TRBV6-6|few|TRBD1|TRBJ2-4
CASSYSGQNQYF
TGTGCCAGCAGTTACTCGGGACAGAATCAGTACTTC
>TRBV5-1|.|.|TRBJ1-4
CASSWGPGEKLFF
TGCGCCAGCAGCTGGGGGCCTGGTGAAAAACTGTTTTTT